What follows are 3 T cell receptor beta chains derived from one specimen sequenced in a study of blood T cell repertoires in COVID-19. The method was immunoSEQ multiplex PCR; TCRdb's version includes in-frame clones alone and lacks a portion of them. The repertoire consists of hundreds of thousands of clones, with 70% to 90% occurring once and the leading ten covering around 5.8%. Sequenced: PBMCs or T cells enriched from blood (not recorded which). Receptor source: a woman between 35 and 50 years old who had recovered from COVID-19.

The rearrangement uses TRBV2 and TRBJ2-3; 7 bases map to TRBD2. The junction had 16 bases not matched to a gene; V was cut back by 10 bases and J by 6 bases. CDR3 length equals 15 residues. Germline V gene lookup returns CDR1 SNHLY and CDR2 FYNNEI. CDR3 sequence: CATGIAGPPGDTQYF. CDR3 in DNA: TGTGCCACAGGAATAGCGGGCCCCCCAGGCGATACGCAGTATTTT.

CDR3 sequence (DNA): TGTGCCAGCAGCTTAGCCCTAAGGGGCGATGAGCAGTTCTTC. Its protein product is CASSLALRGDEQFF. J is TRBJ2-1 and V is TRBV11-2, with a possible D match to TRBD1 (5 bases). Trimming removed 1 base at V and 8 bases at J, with 12 bases between. The germline CDR1 and CDR2 sequences are SGHAT and FQNNGV. CDR3 size: 14 residues.

The chain has TRBV15 and TRBJ2-1; 7 nucleotides agree with TRBD2. Germline V gene data show CDR1 as LNHNV and CDR2 as YYDKDF (reference sequence). J lost 4 bases, V lost 0 bases, and 15 bases had no gene match. The CDR3 extends over 19 amino acids. DNA for the CDR3: TGTGCCACCAGCAGAGATAAGGGGCGGATGCGGGAGCAGTACAATGAGCAGTTCTTC. Residues: CATSRDKGRMREQYNEQFF.